The rows below give T cell receptor beta chains drawn from one sample of a study of T cell repertoires in cytomegalovirus infection. Using its own MiXCR run on the reads, TCRdb lists one record per CDR3 protein. The table has about 260,000 distinct CDR3 sequences, roughly 13% seen once. Sequencing used PBMCs. These receptor sequences come from a human donor in good health (CMV status not recorded). Some clones in this sample may be carry-over from other donors' samples. Each CDR3 is given with its conserved first and last residue. Each record gives: clone size, J gene, D gene, CDR3 length, V gene, CDR3 protein, CDR3 DNA. D genes are given only for firm matches. The size entry is marked missing in some rows and otherwise reads once, few, many or a size class.

many,TRBJ2-7,TRBD2,17,TRBV28,CASSFEGLAGGNHEQYF,TGTGCCAGCAGTTTCGAAGGACTAGCGGGAGGGAACCACGAGCAGTACTTC
many,TRBJ2-5,NA,13,TRBV11-3,CASSLGPGETQYF,TGTGCCAGCAGCCTAGGTCCGGGAGAGACCCAGTACTTC
many,TRBJ1-5,NA,14,TRBV7-8,CASSSSFGNQPQHF,TGTGCCAGCAGTTCGTCCTTCGGCAATCAGCCCCAGCATTTT
many,TRBJ2-4,NA,13,TRBV20-1,CSWRILAKNIQYF,TGCAGTTGGAGGATCCTAGCCAAAAACATTCAGTACTTC
many,TRBJ2-1,NA,13,TRBV7-6,CASSLSHGNEQFF,TGTGCCAGCAGCTTATCGCATGGCAATGAGCAGTTCTTC
many,TRBJ1-1,NA,14,TRBV7-9,CASSRRDGNTEAFF,TGTGCCAGCAGCCGCCGGGACGGGAACACTGAAGCTTTCTTT
few,TRBJ2-1,NA,15,TRBV6-4,CASSAGTEPYNEQFF,TGTGCCAGCAGTGCCGGGACGGAGCCCTACAATGAGCAGTTCTTC
NA,TRBJ1-2,NA,12,TRBV29-1,CSVEYLSYGYTF,TGCAGCGTTGAATACCTCTCCTATGGCTACACCTTC
many,TRBJ2-3,TRBD2,16,TRBV7-2,CASSPMGAGVPGIRYF,TGTGCCAGCAGCCCCATGGGAGCGGGAGTCCCCGGAATCCGGTATTTT
many,TRBJ2-1,NA,14,TRBV7-2,CASSLDSAYNEQFF,TGTGCCAGCAGCTTAGACAGCGCCTACAATGAGCAGTTCTTC
many,TRBJ2-1,NA,11,TRBV6-6,CASTRNNEQFF,TGTGCCAGCACACGAAACAATGAGCAGTTCTTC
many,TRBJ2-3,TRBD2,18,TRBV7-8,CASSLAAGGTRSTDTQYF,TGTGCCAGCAGCTTAGCGGCGGGGGGTACCCGTAGCACAGATACGCAGTATTTT
many,TRBJ2-5,TRBD1,16,TRBV7-2,CASSPRRSTGGETQYF,TGTGCCAGCAGCCCCCGACGTTCGACAGGGGGAGAGACCCAGTACTTC
few,TRBJ2-7,NA,11,TRBV20-1,CSASPGVEQYF,TGCAGTGCTAGCCCCGGGGTCGAGCAGTACTTC
few,TRBJ1-6,NA,14,TRBV7-6,CASSLTDVNSPLHF,TGTGCCAGCAGCTTAACGGATGTCAATTCACCCCTCCACTTT
NA,TRBJ2-2,TRBD1,21,TRBV29-1,CSVEDFRDRGRGSANTGELFF,TGCAGCGTTGAAGATTTTAGGGACAGGGGGCGCGGGAGTGCTAACACCGGGGAGCTGTTTTTT
many,TRBJ1-1,NA,15,TRBV7-9,CASSLVSGTNTEAFF,TGTGCCAGCAGCTTAGTGTCAGGGACGAACACTGAAGCTTTCTTT
many,TRBJ2-5,TRBD2,15,TRBV7-8,CASSLSQRGGETQYF,TGTGCCAGCAGCTTAAGTCAGCGGGGCGGGGAGACCCAGTACTTC
many,TRBJ1-1,NA,12,TRBV25-1,CASSSIRTEAFF,TGTGCCAGCAGTTCCATTCGGACTGAAGCTTTCTTT
many,TRBJ2-4,NA,17,TRBV28,CASRERQGHFPKNIQYF,TGTGCCAGCAGAGAACGCCAGGGGCATTTTCCCAAAAACATTCAGTACTTC
NA,TRBJ2-4,TRBD1,14,TRBV12-3/TRBV12-4,CASTPGQSKNIQYF,TGTGCCAGCACCCCGGGACAGTCCAAAAACATTCAGTACTTC
NA,TRBJ1-5,TRBD1,13,TRBV20-1,CSARGQGWEPQHF,TGCAGTGCTAGGGGACAGGGCTGGGAGCCCCAGCATTTT
many,TRBJ2-1,NA,13,TRBV4-1,CASSQDPDPQQFF,TGCGCCAGCAGCCAAGACCCGGACCCTCAGCAGTTCTTC
NA,TRBJ1-1,TRBD1,14,TRBV19,CASDRGPRNTEAFF,TGTGCCAGCGACAGGGGGCCACGGAACACTGAAGCTTTCTTT
NA,TRBJ2-7,NA,13,TRBV29-1,CSVIDREPYEQYF,TGCAGCGTGATCGACAGAGAGCCGTACGAGCAGTACTTC
many,TRBJ2-3,NA,12,TRBV7-2,CASSWGTDTQYF,TGTGCCAGCAGCTGGGGCACAGATACGCAGTATTTT
NA,TRBJ2-1,NA,15,TRBV11-2,CASSLTGRIYNEQFF,TGTGCCAGCAGCTTAACCGGACGGATATACAATGAGCAGTTCTTC
many,TRBJ2-3,NA,12,TRBV7-2,CASSASEDTQYF,TGTGCCAGCAGCGCTAGCGAGGATACGCAGTATTTT
many,TRBJ2-5,NA,13,TRBV7-2,CASSLSGWETQYF,TGTGCCAGCAGCTTATCGGGGTGGGAGACCCAGTACTTC
few,TRBJ2-1,NA,14,TRBV7-9,CASSLRTGLNEQFF,TGTGCCAGCAGCTTAAGAACAGGGTTGAATGAGCAGTTCTTC
many,TRBJ2-5,NA,16,TRBV6-1,CASSPQGWAEEGSQYF,TGTGCCAGCAGTCCCCAAGGTTGGGCGGAGGAAGGTTCCCAGTACTTC
NA,TRBJ2-1,NA,13,TRBV25-1,CASRGPSYNEQFF,TGTGCCAGCCGGGGACCCTCCTACAATGAGCAGTTCTTC
few,TRBJ2-1,TRBD1,15,TRBV29-1,CSLGSGTGIPSEQFF,TGCAGTTTGGGTTCCGGGACAGGAATACCGAGCGAGCAGTTCTTC
many,TRBJ2-2,NA,14,TRBV20-1,CSASAGPGTGELFF,TGCAGTGCTAGTGCAGGTCCGGGCACCGGGGAGCTGTTTTTT
once,TRBJ2-2,NA,13,TRBV29-1,CSVERLSGGELFF,TGCAGCGTTGAACGGCTATCCGGAGGGGAGCTGTTTTTT
many,TRBJ2-4,TRBD1,12,TRBV6-5,CASSLDRGRLYF,TGTGCCAGCAGCCTTGACAGGGGGCGCCTGTACTTC
NA,TRBJ2-7,TRBD1,14,TRBV6-6,CASRQTGQGREQYF,TGTGCCAGCAGACAAACAGGACAGGGACGGGAGCAGTACTTC
NA,TRBJ2-3,NA,14,TRBV6-4,CASSDSGDADTQYF,TGTGCCAGCAGTGATTCAGGGGACGCAGATACGCAGTATTTT
many,TRBJ1-1,NA,16,TRBV3-1,CASSQVVGQMNTEAFF,TGTGCCAGCAGCCAAGTCGTAGGACAGATGAACACTGAAGCTTTCTTT
NA,TRBJ2-1,NA,12,TRBV5-1,CASSLSLEEQFF,TGCGCCAGCAGCTTGAGTTTAGAAGAGCAGTTCTTC
few,TRBJ2-3,TRBD2,20,TRBV28,CASSPWTSGRSGGGTDTQYF,TGTGCCAGCAGTCCATGGACTAGCGGGAGGTCCGGGGGTGGCACAGATACGCAGTATTTT
many,TRBJ2-7,NA,13,TRBV6-2/TRBV6-3,CASSFHAAYEQYF,TGTGCCAGCAGCTTTCACGCAGCCTACGAGCAGTACTTC